This T cell receptor (beta chain) was captured by sequencing in a study of T cell clones after liver transplantation. The overall study: TCRbeta sequencing after a pre-transplant mixed lymphocyte reaction identified graft-donor-reactive clones, later tracked in post-transplant blood. Until 12-24 months post-transplant, subjects got standard immunosuppression and no induction. Tolerance: complete withdrawal held at least one year, liver enzymes staying within twice normal. General study results and limits: Circulating graft-donor-reactive CD4 TCRbeta sequences fell significantly post-transplant in 5 of 8 subjects.

For this clone: The antigen remains undetermined.

TCRdb keeps only in-frame clones here, not all; method: immunoSEQ multiplex PCR. The table has 70,000 to 95,000 clones, 75% to 90% seen once. With 5 bases removed from V and 14 bases from J, the gap between germline ends came to 22 bases. The germline V gene encodes CDR1 LGHNA and CDR2 YNFKEQ. The CDR3 runs 14 residues. This sequence originates from a human patient who received a liver transplant. Some T cells here may be from the graft donor. The sequenced sample was CD4+ T cells from blood, obtained at the 22-month timepoint. The V and J genes are TRBV4-2 and TRBJ2-1, with D perhaps being TRBD1 or TRBD2 (5 bases each). The CDR3 DNA is TGTGCCAGCAGCTCCCCCGGGACGGACCTTAAGGAGTTCTTC. Protein product: CASSSPGTDLKEFF.